This T cell receptor beta chain comes out of a study of OX40 agonist ivuxolimab in advanced cancers. Study-level results: In the 0.1 to 3.0 mg/kg range, CD4+ and CD8+ blood T cells had expanded clonally by week 6.

Trimming left V 4 bases short and J 0 bases short, with 11 bases between. This CDR3 is 15 amino acids long. Germline CDR1 and CDR2: SGHRS and YFSETQ. Some clones are missing from TCRdb's copy, which holds only in-frame ones; the method was immunoSEQ multiplex PCR. The data contain approximately 100,000 clones, about 90% of them singletons. With regard to this clone: Its specificity is unknown.

The sequence was collected from an adult with an advanced solid tumor such as melanoma, head and neck, liver or kidney cancer. The chain couples TRBV5-1 to TRBJ1-3, with D perhaps TRBD1 (6 bases). This material consisted of CD4+ or CD8+ T cells sorted from blood, taken in a trial of the OX40 agonist ivuxolimab. The chain's CDR3 is CASSPSGHSGNTIYF. CDR3 in DNA: TGCGCCAGCAGCCCGTCGGGACACTCTGGAAACACCATATATTTT.